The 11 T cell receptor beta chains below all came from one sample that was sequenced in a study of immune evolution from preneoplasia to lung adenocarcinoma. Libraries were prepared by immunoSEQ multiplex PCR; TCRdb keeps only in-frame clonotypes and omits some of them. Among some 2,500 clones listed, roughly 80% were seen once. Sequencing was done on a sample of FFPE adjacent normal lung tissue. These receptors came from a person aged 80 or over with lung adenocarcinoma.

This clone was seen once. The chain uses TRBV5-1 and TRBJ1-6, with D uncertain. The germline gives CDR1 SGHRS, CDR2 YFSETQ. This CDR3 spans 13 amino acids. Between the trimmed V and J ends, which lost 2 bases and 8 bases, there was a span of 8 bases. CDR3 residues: CASSFTGDSPLHF. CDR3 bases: TGCGCCAGCAGCTTTACTGGAGATTCACCCCTCCACTTT.

Here the CDR3 reads CASSGLAGGQETQYF. The DNA for the CDR3 is TGTGCCAGCAGTGGACTAGCGGGGGGGCAAGAGACCCAGTACTTC. The gene calls are TRBV6-1 and TRBJ2-5, with 14 bases aligning to TRBD2. Unmatched junction bases numbered 0, after V lost 4 bases and J lost 2 bases. The CDR3 spans 15 residues. Germline CDR1 is MNHNS and CDR2 is SASEGT.

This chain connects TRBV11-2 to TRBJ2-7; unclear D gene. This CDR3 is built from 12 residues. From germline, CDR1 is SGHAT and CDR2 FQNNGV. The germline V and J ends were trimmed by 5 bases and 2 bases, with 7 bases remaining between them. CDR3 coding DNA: TGTGCCAGCAGCATTCAAACCTACGAGCAGTACTTC. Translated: CASSIQTYEQYF.

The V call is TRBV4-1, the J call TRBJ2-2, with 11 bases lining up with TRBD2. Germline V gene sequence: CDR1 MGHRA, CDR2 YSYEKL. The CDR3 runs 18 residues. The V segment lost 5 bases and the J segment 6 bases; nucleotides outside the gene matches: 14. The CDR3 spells CASSRLAGTPGGAGELFF. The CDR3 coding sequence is TGCGCCAGCAGCAGACTAGCGGGGACCCCCGGGGGGGCCGGGGAGCTGTTTTTT.

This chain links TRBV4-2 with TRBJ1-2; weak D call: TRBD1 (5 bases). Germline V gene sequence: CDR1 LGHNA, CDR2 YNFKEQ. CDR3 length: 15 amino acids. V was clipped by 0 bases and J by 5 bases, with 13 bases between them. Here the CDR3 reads CASSQDLGGRYGYTF. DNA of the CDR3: TGTGCCAGCAGCCAAGATCTCGGGGGACGGTATGGCTACACCTTC.

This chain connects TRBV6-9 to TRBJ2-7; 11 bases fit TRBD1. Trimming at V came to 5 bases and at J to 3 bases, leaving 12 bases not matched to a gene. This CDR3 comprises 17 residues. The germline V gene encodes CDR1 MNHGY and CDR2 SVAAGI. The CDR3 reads CASSDGFPGTGGYEQYF. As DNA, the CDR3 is TGTGCCAGCAGTGATGGGTTCCCCGGGACAGGGGGCTACGAGCAGTACTTC.

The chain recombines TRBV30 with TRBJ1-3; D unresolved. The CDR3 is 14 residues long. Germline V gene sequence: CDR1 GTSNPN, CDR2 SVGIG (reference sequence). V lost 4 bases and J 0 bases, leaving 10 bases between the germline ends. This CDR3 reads CAWNRGVSGNTIYF. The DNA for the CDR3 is TGTGCCTGGAACCGGGGTGTCTCTGGAAACACCATATATTTT.

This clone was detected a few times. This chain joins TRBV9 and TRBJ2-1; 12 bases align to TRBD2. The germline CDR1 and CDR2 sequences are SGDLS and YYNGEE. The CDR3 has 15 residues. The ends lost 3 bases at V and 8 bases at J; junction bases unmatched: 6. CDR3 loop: CASSATSGSLDEQFF. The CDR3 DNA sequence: TGTGCCAGCAGCGCGACTAGCGGGAGTCTCGATGAGCAGTTCTTC.

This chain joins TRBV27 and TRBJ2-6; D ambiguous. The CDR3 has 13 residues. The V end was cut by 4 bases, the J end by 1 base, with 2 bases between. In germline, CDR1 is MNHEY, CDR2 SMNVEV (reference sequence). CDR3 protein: CASSSSGANVLTF. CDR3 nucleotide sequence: TGTGCCAGCAGTTCGTCTGGGGCCAACGTCCTGACTTTC.

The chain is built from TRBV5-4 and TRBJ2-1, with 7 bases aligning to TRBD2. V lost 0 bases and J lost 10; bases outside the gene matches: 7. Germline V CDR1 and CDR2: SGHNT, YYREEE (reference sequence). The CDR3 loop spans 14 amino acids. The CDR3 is CASSLVSGEGEQFF. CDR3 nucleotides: TGTGCCAGCAGCTTGGTAAGCGGGGAAGGGGAGCAGTTCTTC.

CDR3 loop: CASSSGTSGGDTGELFF. The DNA of the CDR3 is TGTGCCAGTAGTTCCGGGACTAGCGGAGGAGACACCGGGGAGCTGTTTTTT. The chain joins TRBV19 to TRBJ2-2, with TRBD2 matching 11 bases. Germline V CDR1 and CDR2: LNHDA, SQIVND (reference sequence). The CDR3 runs 17 residues. J gave up 3 bases and V 5 bases, and 8 bases lay outside the gene matches.